This T cell receptor beta chain was obtained from a study of blood T cells in healthy people across ages. A remark on this clonotype: The antigen is not known.

The sample, approximately 10 milliliters of peripheral blood, was drawn from each donor. Per-sample PBMC isolation yielded at least 6 million cells. This CDR3 has 14 amino acids. V was clipped by 6 bases and J by 3 bases, with 18 bases between them. Germline lookup yields CDR1 DFQATT and CDR2 SNEGSKA (reference sequence). A second PCR of about 7 to 12 cycles used a sample-barcoded 5' primer and a J-beta primer mix. MiXCR, run by TCRdb on the 5' RACE reads, gives a single entry per CDR3 protein. The sample comprises about 1 million distinct CDR3 sequences, 35% to 55% of which are singletons, and 15% to 20% rests with the top ten. Overall study results and limits: Naive T cell percentage showed a strong correlation with the diversity of TCR beta.

The chain joins TRBV20-1 to TRBJ2-7, with D perhaps assigned TRBD1 or TRBD2 (6 bases each). This clonotype was obtained from a woman aged 60-75 years in good health. Sequencing was carried out using blood. DNA of the CDR3: TGCAGTGCCGCCCGGTCTCGGGGGCTCTACGAGCAGTACTTC. Its translation: CSAARSRGLYEQYF.